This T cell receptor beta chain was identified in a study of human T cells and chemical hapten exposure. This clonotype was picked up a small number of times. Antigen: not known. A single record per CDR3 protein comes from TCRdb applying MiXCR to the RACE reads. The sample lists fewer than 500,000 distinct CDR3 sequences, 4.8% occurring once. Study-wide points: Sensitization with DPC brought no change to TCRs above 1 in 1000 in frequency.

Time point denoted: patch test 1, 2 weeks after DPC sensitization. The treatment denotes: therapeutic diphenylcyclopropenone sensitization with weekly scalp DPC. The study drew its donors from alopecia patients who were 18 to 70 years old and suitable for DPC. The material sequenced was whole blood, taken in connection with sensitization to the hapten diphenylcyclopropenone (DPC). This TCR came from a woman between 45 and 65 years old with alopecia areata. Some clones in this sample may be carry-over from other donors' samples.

CDR3 bases: TGTGCCAGCAGTTTAAGTTCCAGCGCCAATCAGCCCCAGCATTTT. Translating it yields CASSLSSSANQPQHF. The chain carries TRBV12-3 or TRBV12-4 and TRBJ1-5, with D hard to call. CDR3 length: 15 residues. V shed 2 bases and J shed 3 bases, with 11 bases lying between them.